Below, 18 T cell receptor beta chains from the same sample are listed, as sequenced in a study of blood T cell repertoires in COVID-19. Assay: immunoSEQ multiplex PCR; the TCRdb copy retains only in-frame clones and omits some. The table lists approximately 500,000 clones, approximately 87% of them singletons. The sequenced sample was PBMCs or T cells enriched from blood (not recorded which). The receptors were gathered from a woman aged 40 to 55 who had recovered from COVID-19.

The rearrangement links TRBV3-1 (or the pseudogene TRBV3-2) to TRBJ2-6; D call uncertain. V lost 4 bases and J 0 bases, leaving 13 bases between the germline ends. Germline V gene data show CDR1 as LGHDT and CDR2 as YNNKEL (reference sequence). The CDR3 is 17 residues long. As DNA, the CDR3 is TGTGCCAGCAGCCGAGTATCATTGAGCTCTGGGGCCAACGTCCTGACTTTC. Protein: CASSRVSLSSGANVLTF.

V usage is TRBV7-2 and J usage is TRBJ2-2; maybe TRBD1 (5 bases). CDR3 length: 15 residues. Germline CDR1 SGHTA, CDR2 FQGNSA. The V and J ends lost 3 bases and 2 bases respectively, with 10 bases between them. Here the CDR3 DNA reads TGTGCCAGCAGCTTGGTTCAGGGAAACACCGGGGAGCTGTTTTTT. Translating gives CASSLVQGNTGELFF.

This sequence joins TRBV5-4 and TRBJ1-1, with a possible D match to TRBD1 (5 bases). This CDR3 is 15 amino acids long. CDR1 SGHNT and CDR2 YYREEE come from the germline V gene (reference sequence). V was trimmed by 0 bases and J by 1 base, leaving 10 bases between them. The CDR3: CASSLDIQENTEAFF. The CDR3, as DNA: TGTGCCAGCAGCTTGGACATACAGGAGAACACTGAAGCTTTCTTT.

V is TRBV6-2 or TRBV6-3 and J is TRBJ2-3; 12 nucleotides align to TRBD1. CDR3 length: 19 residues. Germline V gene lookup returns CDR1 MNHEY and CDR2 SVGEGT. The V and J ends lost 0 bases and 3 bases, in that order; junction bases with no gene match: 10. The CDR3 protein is CASSYSAGQGARRTDTQYF. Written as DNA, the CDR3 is TGTGCCAGCAGTTACTCTGCGGGACAGGGGGCCAGAAGGACAGATACGCAGTATTTT.

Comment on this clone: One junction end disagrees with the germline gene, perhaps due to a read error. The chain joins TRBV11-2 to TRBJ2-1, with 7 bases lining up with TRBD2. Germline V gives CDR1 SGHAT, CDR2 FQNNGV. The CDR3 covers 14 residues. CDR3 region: CASSLGGSYDEQFF. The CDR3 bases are TGTGCCAGCAGCTTGGGCGGGAGCTACGATGAGCAGTTCTTC.

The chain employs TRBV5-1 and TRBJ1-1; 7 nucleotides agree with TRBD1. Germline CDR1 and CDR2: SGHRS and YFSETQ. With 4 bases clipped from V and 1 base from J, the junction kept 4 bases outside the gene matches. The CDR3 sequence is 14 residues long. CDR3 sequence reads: CASSTGQRNTEAFF. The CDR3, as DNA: TGCGCCAGCAGCACGGGACAGCGGAACACTGAAGCTTTCTTT.

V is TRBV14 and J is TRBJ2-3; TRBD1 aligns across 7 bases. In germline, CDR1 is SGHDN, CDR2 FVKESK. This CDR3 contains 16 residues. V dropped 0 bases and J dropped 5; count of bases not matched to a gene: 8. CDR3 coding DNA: TGTGCCAGCAGCCAAGATCAGGGGGTCATCGGAGATACGCAGTATTTT. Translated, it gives CASSQDQGVIGDTQYF.

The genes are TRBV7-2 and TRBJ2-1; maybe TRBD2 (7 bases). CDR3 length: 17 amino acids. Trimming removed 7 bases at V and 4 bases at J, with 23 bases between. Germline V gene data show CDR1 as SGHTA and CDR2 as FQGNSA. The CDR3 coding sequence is TGTGCCAGCACCCCAGGTTCGGGGCGGGGGCGTTACAATGAGCAGTTCTTC. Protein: CASTPGSGRGRYNEQFF.

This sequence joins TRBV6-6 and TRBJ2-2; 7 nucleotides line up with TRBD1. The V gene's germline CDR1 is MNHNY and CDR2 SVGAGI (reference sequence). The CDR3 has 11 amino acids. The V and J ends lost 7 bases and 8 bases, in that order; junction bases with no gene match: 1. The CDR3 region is CASTRGGELFF. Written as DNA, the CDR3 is TGTGCCAGCACCAGGGGGGGGGAGCTGTTTTTT.

The DNA of the CDR3 is TGTGCCAGTACCAAGGATCGGCGGGGCAATGAGCAGTTCTTC. Translated, it gives CASTKDRRGNEQFF. The chain employs TRBV19 and TRBJ2-1, with D perhaps TRBD2 (6 bases). This CDR3 has 14 amino acids. The germline V gene has CDR1 LNHDA and CDR2 SQIVND (reference sequence). Trimming shortened V by 7 bases and J by 6 bases, and 16 bases separated the two germline ends.

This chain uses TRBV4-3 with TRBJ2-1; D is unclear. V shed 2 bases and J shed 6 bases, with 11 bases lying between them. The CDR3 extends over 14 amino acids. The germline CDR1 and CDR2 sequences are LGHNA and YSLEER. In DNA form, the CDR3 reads TGCGCCAGCAGCCAACTAGGCGTCGGCAATGAGCAGTTCTTC. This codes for CASSQLGVGNEQFF.

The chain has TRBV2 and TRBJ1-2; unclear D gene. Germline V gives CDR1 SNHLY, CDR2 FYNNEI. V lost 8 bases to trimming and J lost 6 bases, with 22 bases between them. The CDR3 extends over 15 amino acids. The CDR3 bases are TGTGCCAGCGGAATTTCGGGGTTCACCCGGGATGGCTACACCTTC. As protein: CASGISGFTRDGYTF.

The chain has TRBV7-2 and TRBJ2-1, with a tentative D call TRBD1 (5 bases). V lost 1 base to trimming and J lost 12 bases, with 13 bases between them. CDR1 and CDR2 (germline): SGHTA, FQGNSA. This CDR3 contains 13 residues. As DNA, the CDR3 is TGTGCCAGCAGCTTAGGAAATCCAACAGGGCAGTTCTTC. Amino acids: CASSLGNPTGQFF.

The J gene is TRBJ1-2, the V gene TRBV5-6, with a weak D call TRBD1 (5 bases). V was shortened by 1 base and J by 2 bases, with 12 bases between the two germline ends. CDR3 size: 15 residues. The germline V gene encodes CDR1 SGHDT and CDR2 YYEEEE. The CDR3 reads CASSLQGNSNYGYTF. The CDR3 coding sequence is TGTGCCAGCAGCTTGCAGGGAAATTCAAACTATGGCTACACCTTC.

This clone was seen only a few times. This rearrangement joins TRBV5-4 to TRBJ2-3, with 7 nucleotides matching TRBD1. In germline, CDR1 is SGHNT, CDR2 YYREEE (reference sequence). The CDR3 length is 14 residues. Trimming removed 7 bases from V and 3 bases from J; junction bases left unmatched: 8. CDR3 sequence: CASLRQGETDTQYF. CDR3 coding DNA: TGTGCCAGCCTCAGACAGGGAGAAACAGATACGCAGTATTTT.

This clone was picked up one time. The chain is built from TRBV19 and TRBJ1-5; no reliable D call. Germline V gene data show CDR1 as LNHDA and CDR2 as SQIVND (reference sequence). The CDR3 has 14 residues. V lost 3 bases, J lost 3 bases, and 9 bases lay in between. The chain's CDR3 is CASSMFRPNQPQHF. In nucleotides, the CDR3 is TGTGCCAGTAGTATGTTCCGTCCCAATCAGCCCCAGCATTTT.

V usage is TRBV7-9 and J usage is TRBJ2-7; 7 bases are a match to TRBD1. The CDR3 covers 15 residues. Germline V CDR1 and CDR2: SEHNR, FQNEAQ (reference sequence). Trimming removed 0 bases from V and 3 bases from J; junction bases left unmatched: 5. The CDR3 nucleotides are TGTGCCAGCAGCTTAGCGGTAGGACAGGTCTACGAGCAGTACTTC. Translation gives CASSLAVGQVYEQYF.

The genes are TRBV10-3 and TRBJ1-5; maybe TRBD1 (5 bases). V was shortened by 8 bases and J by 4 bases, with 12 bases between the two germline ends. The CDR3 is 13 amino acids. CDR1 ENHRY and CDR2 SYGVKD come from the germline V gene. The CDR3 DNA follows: TGTGCCATCTCTTTACAGGAGAATCAGCCCCAGCATTTT. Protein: CAISLQENQPQHF.